Listed below are T cell receptor beta chains from one sample, sequenced in a study of cytomegalovirus exposure and HLA in healthy donors. Only in-frame clones appear in the TCRdb table, and some are missing; sequencing was by immunoSEQ multiplex PCR. Found here are around 150,000 clones, around 85% of them singletons; the top ten hold 0.7% to 1%. The sequenced material came from PBMCs. These receptors were obtained from a woman aged 25-40 years in good health and CMV-seronegative. Each CDR3 is given with its conserved first and last residue. The order of the fields is J gene, V gene, CDR3 protein.

j_gene: TRBJ2-5
v_gene: TRBV2
CDR3aa: CASGLLAGYQETQYF

j_gene: TRBJ2-1
v_gene: TRBV19
CDR3aa: CASRTGTGGREEQFF

j_gene: TRBJ1-2
v_gene: TRBV15
CDR3aa: CATSRLRDRVSGYTF

j_gene: TRBJ2-1
v_gene: TRBV6-4
CDR3aa: CASSGGLAESSYNEQFF

j_gene: TRBJ2-2
v_gene: TRBV27
CDR3aa: CASSFGGSGAGELFF

j_gene: TRBJ2-5
v_gene: TRBV5-8
CDR3aa: CASSLVTSRETQYF

j_gene: TRBJ1-5
v_gene: TRBV28
CDR3aa: CASRNTGALNQPQHF

j_gene: TRBJ2-6
v_gene: TRBV6-1
CDR3aa: CATTVSGANVLTF

j_gene: TRBJ1-1
v_gene: TRBV30
CDR3aa: CAWGGQMNTEAFF

j_gene: TRBJ2-1
v_gene: TRBV7-2
CDR3aa: CASSPLAGGPGEQFF

j_gene: TRBJ2-3
v_gene: TRBV29-1
CDR3aa: CSVEGVPGQKGDTQYF

j_gene: TRBJ1-5
v_gene: TRBV28
CDR3aa: CASIKQGGANQPQHF

j_gene: TRBJ1-2
v_gene: TRBV30
CDR3aa: CAGPQGALGYTF